This T cell receptor (beta chain) was identified in a study of blood T cell repertoires in COVID-19. About the study: COVID-19 samples, acute and convalescent, were from the United States, Italy and Spain. The analysed material was cDNA or gDNA that came from T cells, B-cell-depleted T cells, or PBMCs.

Per the original methods: Estimation of nucleated cell counts relied on the amplification of reference gene primers. Repertoires were generated with immunoSEQ multiplex PCR, while TCRdb's copy carries only in-frame clones and drops some. V, J and clone size were drawn from that table, and D and trimming were deduced from the DNA. The table records 260,000 or so clones, 84% of them present only once. The CDR3 is made up of 14 amino acids. Germline values: CDR1 DFQATT, CDR2 SNEGSKA (reference sequence). The ends were cut back, 3 bases at V and 8 bases at J, with 16 bases in the middle. Sequenced material: peripheral blood. J is TRBJ1-4 and V is TRBV20-1; D is unresolved. This clonotype was obtained from a human donor in a cohort sampled during active COVID-19. The CDR3 nucleotides read TGCAGTGCTAGTCGTGAGGCCACCACCGAAAAACTGTTTTTT. Translation gives CSASREATTEKLFF.